This is a list of T cell receptor beta chains from one sample in a study of chemoradiotherapy in HPV16-positive cancers. Measured with immunoSEQ multiplex PCR; TCRdb has only the in-frame clones, and not every one. This table holds some 35,000 clones, about 92% found once. The sample consisted of blood, taken from a patient who underwent chemoradiotherapy. These receptor sequences come from a human donor with HPV-associated anogenital cancer. CDR3s include the opening cysteine and the closing phenylalanine or tryptophan. D genes are given only for firm matches. Only some rows state a clone size, as once, few, many or a class for expanded clones.

length,V,size,J,D,CDR3,DNA
16,TRBV5-4,.,TRBJ2-5,.,CASSLAGARGQETQYF,TGTGCCAGCAGCTTGGCGGGGGCGAGGGGCCAAGAGACCCAGTACTTC
16,TRBV7-2,.,TRBJ2-5,.,CASSPWGSGIQETQYF,TGTGCCAGCAGCCCTTGGGGGTCTGGGATCCAAGAGACCCAGTACTTC
14,TRBV18,few,TRBJ2-3,.,CASSPGSRGDTQYF,TGTGCCAGCTCACCCGGGTCCAGAGGAGATACGCAGTATTTT
14,TRBV13,.,TRBJ2-7,.,CASSLGVGSYEQYF,TGTGCCAGCAGCTTAGGGGTCGGCTCCTACGAGCAGTACTTC
15,TRBV7-2,.,TRBJ1-5,.,CASSYQKGNNQPQHF,TGTGCCAGCAGCTACCAAAAGGGAAACAATCAGCCCCAGCATTTT
16,TRBV7-9,.,TRBJ2-1,TRBD2,CASSLRLAGGSNEQFF,TGTGCCAGCAGCCTAAGACTAGCGGGGGGATCAAATGAGCAGTTCTTC
13,TRBV6-6,.,TRBJ1-4,.,CASSWSGHEKLFF,TGTGCCAGCAGTTGGTCGGGGCATGAAAAACTGTTTTTT
14,TRBV5-1,few,TRBJ1-6,.,CASSLNRASSPLHF,TGCGCCAGCAGCTTAAACAGGGCCTCTTCACCCCTCCACTTT
15,TRBV18,.,TRBJ1-1,.,CASSPVGGVDTEAFF,TGTGCCAGCTCACCCGTAGGGGGGGTTGACACTGAAGCTTTCTTT
17,TRBV11-2,.,TRBJ2-2,.,CASSLDLLGISTGELFF,TGTGCCAGCAGCTTAGATCTGTTGGGCATTTCCACCGGGGAGCTGTTTTTT
14,TRBV30,.,TRBJ2-1,TRBD2,CAWSRLAGAPIEIF,TGTGCCTGGAGTAGACTAGCGGGGGCCCCCATCGAGATCTTC
16,TRBV5-1,.,TRBJ2-3,.,CASSLGGGGLTDTQYF,TGCGCCAGCAGCTTGGGCGGCGGGGGCCTCACAGATACGCAGTATTTT
15,TRBV5-4,once,TRBJ2-5,TRBD2,CASSREGGPGETQYF,TGTGCCAGCAGCCGGGAGGGGGGGCCTGGGGAGACCCAGTACTTC
15,TRBV9,.,TRBJ1-2,TRBD1,CASNAISQGNYGYTF,TGTGCCAGCAACGCGATTTCACAGGGGAACTATGGCTACACCTTC
20,TRBV5-8,.,TRBJ2-3,TRBD2,CASNDMDRVERGGSTDTQYF,TGTGCCAGCAACGACATGGACAGGGTCGAGCGGGGGGGGAGCACAGATACGCAGTATTTT
15,TRBV6-6,.,TRBJ1-5,.,CASRYRYPRDQPQHF,TGTGCCAGCAGATACAGGTATCCCCGCGATCAGCCCCAGCATTTT
15,TRBV4-1,.,TRBJ1-1,.,CASSRQPGDPTEAFF,TGCGCCAGCAGCCGGCAACCGGGGGACCCCACTGAAGCTTTCTTT
16,TRBV6-1,.,TRBJ1-4,TRBD1,CASSEGQGAANEKLFF,TGTGCCAGCAGTGAGGGACAGGGGGCTGCTAATGAAAAACTGTTTTTT
17,TRBV18,.,TRBJ2-3,TRBD2,CASSPDIAGGSTDTQYF,TGTGCCAGCTCACCAGACATAGCGGGGGGTTCAACAGATACGCAGTATTTT
14,TRBV7-3,.,TRBJ2-7,.,CASSPGSSSYEQYF,TGTGCCAGCAGTCCGGGTTCTAGCTCCTACGAGCAGTACTTC
15,TRBV15,.,TRBJ2-5,TRBD1,CATSPGTGGGETQYF,TGTGCCACCAGCCCGGGGACAGGGGGCGGTGAGACCCAGTACTTC
15,TRBV7-2,.,TRBJ1-2,.,CASSLWDPRGYGYTF,TGTGCCAGCAGCCTCTGGGACCCCCGGGGCTATGGCTACACCTTC
13,TRBV5-1,.,TRBJ2-7,.,CASSLSVPYEQYF,TGCGCCAGCAGCTTGTCGGTTCCCTACGAGCAGTACTTC
16,TRBV5-1,few,TRBJ2-3,TRBD2,CASSLRSGGGTDTQYF,TGCGCCAGCAGCTTGAGGAGCGGGGGGGGCACAGATACGCAGTATTTT
15,TRBV6-4,.,TRBJ2-1,.,CASSDSTDGYNEQFF,TGTGCCAGCAGTGACTCCACAGATGGTTACAATGAGCAGTTCTTC
20,TRBV5-1,.,TRBJ1-6,TRBD1,CASSLSDRESPKPKGSPLHF,TGCGCCAGCAGCTTATCGGACAGGGAAAGCCCCAAGCCCAAAGGATCACCCCTCCACTTT
16,TRBV5-1,.,TRBJ2-5,TRBD2,CASSFRLAGLQETQYF,TGCGCCAGCAGCTTCAGACTAGCGGGGCTCCAAGAGACCCAGTACTTC
18,TRBV4-1,.,TRBJ1-1,.,CASSHRSARAPQGTEAFF,TGCGCCAGCAGCCACCGAAGCGCGAGGGCGCCTCAGGGCACTGAAGCTTTCTTT
17,TRBV18,.,TRBJ1-1,.,CASSPPIIWGMNTEAFF,TGTGCCAGCTCACCACCGATTATATGGGGGATGAACACTGAAGCTTTCTTT